This T cell receptor beta chain was sequenced for a study of shared clonotypes between healthy human individuals. Study-level results: Large sequencing depth failed to make sorted-subset sequencing complete, rarefaction showed. Compared with clonotypes that all four donors shared, non-shared clonotypes had lower generation probabilities.

V was trimmed by 1 base and J by 4 bases, leaving 11 bases between them. CDR1 and CDR2 from the germline V gene are SQVTM and ANQGSEA. CDR3 length: 13 amino acids. Deep level was the assay's run setting. Assay used: immunoSEQ multiplex PCR; TCRdb lists only in-frame clones, some missing. The sample records approximately 740,000 clones, 90% to 95% being singletons. Of note for this clone: Its antigen is unidentified.

Naive CD8 cells comprised CD45RO-negative, CCR7-positively selected cells, excluding terminally differentiated effector memory CD45RA+ cells. The study drew its donors from healthy HIV-negative adults without recent acute infections or vaccinations. The sequence came from a man aged 25-45 years in good health. The chain uses TRBV29-1 and TRBJ2-7; D uncertain. Sequenced material: naive CD8+ T cells sorted from blood. The CDR3 sequence: CSVEAITDYEQYF. The CDR3 coding sequence is TGCAGCGTTGAAGCTATAACAGATTACGAGCAGTACTTC.